The 20 T cell receptor beta chains below all came from one sample that was sequenced in a study of ipilimumab plus nivolumab after autologous stem cell transplantation. Using immunoSEQ multiplex PCR, the repertoire was profiled, and TCRdb retains in-frame clones only, with some absent. The sample shows about 23,000 clones, nearly 75% of them seen only once. Sequencing used PBMCs, obtained in a trial of ipilimumab plus nivolumab as post-transplant consolidation. The source of these receptors is a male donor with diffuse large B-cell lymphoma.

V is TRBV6-1 and J is TRBJ1-1; 7 bases fit TRBD1. CDR1 and CDR2 from the germline V gene are MNHNS and SASEGT. Losses at the gene ends were 7 bases for V and 1 base for J; bases not matched to a gene: 6. The length of the CDR3 is 14 residues. CDR3 DNA: TGTGCCAGCAATAGGGGACAGTCGAACACTGAAGCTTTCTTT. This sequence encodes CASNRGQSNTEAFF.

CDR3 residues: CASSLDTYSGNTIYF. The CDR3 coding sequence is TGTGCCAGCAGCTTAGACACTTACTCTGGAAACACCATATATTTT. The V call is TRBV7-9, the J call TRBJ1-3; D is unclear. The CDR3 contains 15 residues. V lost 1 base to trimming and J lost 0 bases, with 7 bases between them. Germline V gives CDR1 SEHNR, CDR2 FQNEAQ (reference sequence).

This clone was seen a handful of times. The chain links TRBV7-3 to TRBJ1-1; possibly TRBD1 for D (6 bases). From germline, CDR1 is SGHTA and CDR2 FQGTGA. Trimming stripped 0 bases from V and 5 bases from J, with 16 bases between. The CDR3 totals 16 residues. The CDR3 sequence is CASSLTGGALRTEAFF. CDR3 bases: TGTGCCAGCAGCTTAACCGGGGGGGCTTTGCGGACTGAAGCTTTCTTT. The full variable domain, in which reference TRBV7-3 and TRBJ1-1 provide the parts outside the CDR3, is GAGVSQTPSNKVTEKGKYVELRCDPISGHTALYWYRQSLGQGPEFLIYFQGTGAADDSGLPNDRFFAVRPEGSVSTLKIQRTERGDSAVYLCASSLTGGALRTEAFFGQGTRLTVV.

The chain couples TRBV11-1 to TRBJ2-6; 9 bases line up with TRBD1. From germline, CDR1 is SGHAT and CDR2 FQDESV (reference sequence). Trimming took 1 base from V and 4 from J; bases not matched to a gene: 8. The CDR3 runs to 18 residues. The CDR3: CASSLGDRVLSGANVLTF. In DNA form, the CDR3 reads TGTGCCAGCAGCTTAGGGGACAGGGTTCTTTCCGGGGCCAACGTCCTGACTTTC. The variable domain in full, with the rest retrieved from reference TRBV11-1 and TRBJ2-6, is EAEVAQSPRYKITEKSQAVAFWCDPISGHATLYWYRQILGQGPELLVQFQDESVVDDSQLPKDRFSAERLKGVDSTLKIQPAELGDSAMYLCASSLGDRVLSGANVLTFGAGSRLTVL.

The genes are TRBV5-8 and TRBJ1-2; maybe TRBD1 (5 bases). Trimming cost V 5 bases and J 2 bases, with 16 bases left between them. In germline, CDR1 is SGHTS, CDR2 YDEGEE. The CDR3 is 15 amino acids. This CDR3 is CASSPRGRWNYGYTF. The CDR3 DNA sequence: TGTGCCAGCAGTCCCCGGGGCAGGTGGAACTATGGCTACACCTTC.

This chain joins TRBV30 and TRBJ2-7, with D perhaps TRBD2 (5 bases). The CDR3 contains 13 residues. The V gene lost 1 base and the J gene lost 2 bases, with 9 bases spanning the gap. CDR1 and CDR2 (germline): GTSNPN, SVGIG (reference sequence). The CDR3: CAWSEGVTYEQYF. The CDR3, as DNA: TGTGCCTGGAGTGAGGGAGTAACCTACGAGCAGTACTTC.

This clone was observed a few times. The chain is built from TRBV7-2 and TRBJ1-5; D gene unclear. Looked up from germline, CDR1 is SGHTA and CDR2 is FQGNSA. CDR3 length: 16 residues. The V end lost 5 bases, the J end lost 3 bases, and 17 bases lay between the germline ends. In nucleotides, the CDR3 is TGTGCCAGCAGCGGCCCGGGGAGGGTCGCCAATCAGCCCCAGCATTTT. Translation gives CASSGPGRVANQPQHF.

The J gene is TRBJ1-5, the V gene TRBV6-1; 7 bases are a match to TRBD1. CDR1 is MNHNS and CDR2 is SASEGT in the germline V gene. V lost 2 bases to trimming and J lost 1 base; unmatched junction nucleotides: 8. The CDR3 runs 17 residues. The CDR3 protein is CASSEWGGGGSNQPQHF. In DNA form, the CDR3 reads TGTGCCAGCAGTGAATGGGGAGGGGGCGGGAGCAATCAGCCCCAGCATTTT.

A few counts support this clone. The rearrangement joins TRBV28 to TRBJ1-1; D perhaps matches TRBD1 (5 bases). CDR1 and CDR2 from the germline V gene are MDHEN and SYDVKM. The CDR3 sequence is 13 residues long. The germline V and J ends were trimmed by 7 bases and 5 bases, with 14 bases remaining between them. The CDR3 DNA sequence: TGTGCCAGCAACCATGGGGGTGGTACTGAAGCTTTCTTT. Protein sequence: CASNHGGGTEAFF. Drawing the rest from reference TRBV28 and TRBJ1-1, the complete variable domain is DVKVTQSSRYLVKRTGEKVFLECVQDMDHENMFWYRQDPGLGLRLIYFSYDVKMKEKGDIPEGYSVSREKKERFSLILESASTNQTSMYLCASNHGGGTEAFFGQGTRLTVV.

In its sample, this clone ranks as medium-sized. The rearrangement links TRBV6-6 to TRBJ1-6; a weak D match, TRBD1 (5 bases). V was clipped by 2 bases and J by 7 bases, with 12 bases between them. The CDR3 loop spans 15 amino acids. Germline CDR1 is MNHNY and CDR2 is SVGAGI (reference sequence). The CDR3 DNA is TGTGCCAGCAGTTACCTGGGACTGGAGAATTCACCCCTCCACTTT. This translates into CASSYLGLENSPLHF.

The chain recombines TRBV19 with TRBJ2-3; D is unclear. CDR3 length: 14 amino acids. The V gene lost 5 bases and the J gene lost 2 bases, with 11 bases spanning the gap. Germline CDR1 reads LNHDA; CDR2 reads SQIVND (reference sequence). The DNA of the CDR3 is TGTGCCAGTAGTGGAGACTGGGCCACAGATACGCAGTATTTT. It encodes CASSGDWATDTQYF.

This clone was recorded a few times. The chain employs TRBV5-1 and TRBJ2-2; 7 bases line up with TRBD2. The CDR3 is 15 residues long. Germline lookup yields CDR1 SGHRS and CDR2 YFSETQ. With 4 bases clipped from V and 6 bases from J, the junction kept 9 bases outside the gene matches. The CDR3 here is CASSPGSGTAGELFF. The DNA for the CDR3 is TGCGCCAGCAGCCCGGGAAGCGGGACGGCCGGGGAGCTGTTTTTT.

This CDR3 is CASSEGDSPNYGYTF. The CDR3 coding sequence is TGCGCCAGCAGTGAAGGTGACAGCCCTAACTATGGCTACACCTTC. The chain recombines TRBV10-1 with TRBJ1-2; possible D gene TRBD1, 5 bases. Germline V CDR1 and CDR2: WNHNN, SYGVQD (reference sequence). Trimming took 3 bases from V and 0 from J, leaving 11 bases between them. This CDR3 is 15 amino acids long.

This clone was counted between two and nine times. The gene calls are TRBV6-1 and TRBJ1-1; possible D gene TRBD1, 5 bases. Germline CDR1 MNHNS, CDR2 SASEGT. The CDR3 covers 11 residues. The CDR3 DNA follows: TGTGTCCTTGACAGGAACACTGAAGCTTTCTTT. Protein sequence: CVLDRNTEAFF.

The sample holds a few counts of this clone. The chain links TRBV7-2 to TRBJ2-5; the D call may be TRBD1 or TRBD2 (6 bases each). V was clipped by 0 bases and J by 5 bases, with 16 bases between them. The CDR3 is made up of 16 amino acids. Germline lookup yields CDR1 SGHTA and CDR2 FQGNSA. DNA of the CDR3: TGTGCCAGCAGCTTAGCGGGGGGCTATGAAGTCGAGACCCAGTACTTC. Its translation: CASSLAGGYEVETQYF.

The gene calls are TRBV19 and TRBJ2-7; D not resolved. V lost 6 bases to trimming and J lost 0 bases, with 15 bases between them. CDR1 and CDR2 (germline): LNHDA, SQIVND (reference sequence). The CDR3 is made up of 15 amino acids. The DNA for the CDR3 is TGTGCCAGTAGCCCAGCCAGGCACCTCTCCTACGAGCAGTACTTC. It yields the protein CASSPARHLSYEQYF.

The V call is TRBV9, the J call TRBJ2-1, with 9 bases that match TRBD2. Germline assignment: CDR1 SGDLS and CDR2 YYNGEE. This CDR3 is built from 15 residues. Trimming cost V 0 bases and J 8 bases; bases outside gene matches: 6. Here the CDR3 DNA reads TGTGCCAGCAGCGTAGGGCTAGCGGGGATGGATGAGCAGTTCTTC. This encodes CASSVGLAGMDEQFF.

The chain combines TRBV9 with TRBJ2-7, with 7 bases that match TRBD1. The V gene's germline CDR1 is SGDLS and CDR2 YYNGEE. The V gene end was trimmed by 4 bases and the J gene end by 5 bases; junction bases not matched to a gene: 6. The CDR3 is made up of 13 amino acids. CDR3 sequence: CASSPDRDDEQYF. The CDR3 DNA is TGTGCCAGCAGCCCAGACAGGGATGACGAGCAGTACTTC.

This clone was counted a single time. A junction boundary mismatches the germline segment, possibly from a read error. V gene TRBV7-8 combines with J gene TRBJ1-1, with D uncertain. Looked up from germline, CDR1 is SGHVS and CDR2 is FQNEAQ. This CDR3 region has 12 residues. For the CDR3, the DNA is TGTGCCAGCAGCTCGGACGGATTTTCGGTGTGGTTT. As protein: CASSSDGFSVWF.

The V and J genes are TRBV5-8 and TRBJ2-3; D not resolved. Trimming cost V 1 base and J 0 bases, with 6 bases left between them. Germline CDR1 is SGHTS and CDR2 is YDEGEE. This CDR3 region has 14 residues. CDR3 DNA: TGTGCCAGCAGCTTGCGATCTAGCACAGATACGCAGTATTTT. Amino acid sequence: CASSLRSSTDTQYF.